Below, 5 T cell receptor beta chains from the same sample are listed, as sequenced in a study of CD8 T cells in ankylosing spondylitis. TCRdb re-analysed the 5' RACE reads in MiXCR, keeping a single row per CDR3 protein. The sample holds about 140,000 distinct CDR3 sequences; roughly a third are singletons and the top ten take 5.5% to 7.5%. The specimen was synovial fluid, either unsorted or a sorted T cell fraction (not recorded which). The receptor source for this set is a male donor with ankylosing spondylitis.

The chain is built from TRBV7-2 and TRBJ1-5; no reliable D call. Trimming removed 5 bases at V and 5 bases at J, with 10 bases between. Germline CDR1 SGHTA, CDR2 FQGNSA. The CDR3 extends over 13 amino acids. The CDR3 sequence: CASSAARHQPQHF. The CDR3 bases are TGTGCCAGCAGCGCCGCACGGCATCAGCCCCAGCATTTT.

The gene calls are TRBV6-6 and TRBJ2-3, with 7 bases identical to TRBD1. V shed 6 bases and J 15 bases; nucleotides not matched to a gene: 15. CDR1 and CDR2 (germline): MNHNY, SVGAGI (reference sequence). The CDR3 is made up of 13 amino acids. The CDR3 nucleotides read TGTGCCAGCAGCATCCATGAAGGGGGCCCGCTATATTTT. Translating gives CASSIHEGGPLYF.

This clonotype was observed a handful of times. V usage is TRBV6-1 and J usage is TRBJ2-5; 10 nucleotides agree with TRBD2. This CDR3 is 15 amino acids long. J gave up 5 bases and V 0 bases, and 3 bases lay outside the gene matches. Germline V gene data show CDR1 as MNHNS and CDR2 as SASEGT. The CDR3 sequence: CASSEAAGGVETQYF. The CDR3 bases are TGTGCCAGCAGTGAAGCAGCGGGGGGGGTGGAGACCCAGTACTTC.

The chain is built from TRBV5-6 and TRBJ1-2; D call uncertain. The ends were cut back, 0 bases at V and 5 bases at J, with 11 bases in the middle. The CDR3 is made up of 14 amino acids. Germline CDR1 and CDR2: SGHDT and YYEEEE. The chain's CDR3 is CASSLGTRNYGYTF. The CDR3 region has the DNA TGTGCCAGCAGCTTGGGGACGAGAAATTATGGCTACACCTTC.

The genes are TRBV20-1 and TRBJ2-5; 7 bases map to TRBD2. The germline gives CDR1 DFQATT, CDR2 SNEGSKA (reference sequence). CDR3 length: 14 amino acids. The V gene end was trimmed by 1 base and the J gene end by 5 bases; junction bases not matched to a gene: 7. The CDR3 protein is CSARVAGELETQYF. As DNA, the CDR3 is TGCAGTGCTAGAGTTGCGGGGGAGTTGGAGACCCAGTACTTC.